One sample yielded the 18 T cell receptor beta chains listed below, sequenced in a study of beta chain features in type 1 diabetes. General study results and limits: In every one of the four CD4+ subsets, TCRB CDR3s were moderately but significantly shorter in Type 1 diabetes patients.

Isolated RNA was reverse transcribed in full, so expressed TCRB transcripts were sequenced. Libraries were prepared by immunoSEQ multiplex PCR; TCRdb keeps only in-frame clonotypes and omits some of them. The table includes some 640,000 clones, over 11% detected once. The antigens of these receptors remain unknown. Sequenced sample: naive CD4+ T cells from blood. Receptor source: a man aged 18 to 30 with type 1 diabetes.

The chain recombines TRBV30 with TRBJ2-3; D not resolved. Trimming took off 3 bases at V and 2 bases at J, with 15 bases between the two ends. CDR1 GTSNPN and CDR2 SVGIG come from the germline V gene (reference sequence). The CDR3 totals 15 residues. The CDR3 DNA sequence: TGTGCCTGGAGGGCGGTGGGCCCCAACACAGATACGCAGTATTTT. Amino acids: CAWRAVGPNTDTQYF.

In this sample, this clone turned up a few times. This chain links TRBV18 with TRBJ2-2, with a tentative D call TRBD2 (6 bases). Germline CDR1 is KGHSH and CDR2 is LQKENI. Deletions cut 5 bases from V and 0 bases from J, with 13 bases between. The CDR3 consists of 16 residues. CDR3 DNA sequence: TGTGCCAGCTCAACATGGGACTTTGCGAACACCGGGGAGCTGTTTTTT. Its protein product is CASSTWDFANTGELFF.

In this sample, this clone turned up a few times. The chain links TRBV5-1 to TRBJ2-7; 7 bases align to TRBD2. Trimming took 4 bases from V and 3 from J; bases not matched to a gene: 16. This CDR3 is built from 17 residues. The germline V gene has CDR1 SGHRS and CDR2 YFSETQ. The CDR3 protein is CASSLGPLAAHIYEQYF. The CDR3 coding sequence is TGCGCCAGCAGCCTGGGACCTCTAGCGGCCCACATCTACGAGCAGTACTTC.

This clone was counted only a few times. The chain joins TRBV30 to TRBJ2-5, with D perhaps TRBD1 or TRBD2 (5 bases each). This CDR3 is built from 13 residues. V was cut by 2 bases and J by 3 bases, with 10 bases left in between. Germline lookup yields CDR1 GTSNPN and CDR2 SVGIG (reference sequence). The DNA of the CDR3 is TGTGCCTGGAGTCCGGGGCTAAAAGAGACCCAGTACTTC. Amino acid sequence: CAWSPGLKETQYF.

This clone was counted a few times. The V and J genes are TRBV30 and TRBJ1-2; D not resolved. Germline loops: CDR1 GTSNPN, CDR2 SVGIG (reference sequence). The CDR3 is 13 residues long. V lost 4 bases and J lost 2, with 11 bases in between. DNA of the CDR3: TGTGCCTGGATGATCACGTGGAACTATGGCTACACCTTC. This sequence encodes CAWMITWNYGYTF. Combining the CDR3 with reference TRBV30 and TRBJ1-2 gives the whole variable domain SQTIHQWPATLVQPVGSPLSLECTVEGTSNPNLYWYRQAAGRGLQLLFYSVGIGQISSEVPQNLSASRPQDRQFILSSKKLLLSDSGFYLCAWMITWNYGYTFGSGTRLTVV.

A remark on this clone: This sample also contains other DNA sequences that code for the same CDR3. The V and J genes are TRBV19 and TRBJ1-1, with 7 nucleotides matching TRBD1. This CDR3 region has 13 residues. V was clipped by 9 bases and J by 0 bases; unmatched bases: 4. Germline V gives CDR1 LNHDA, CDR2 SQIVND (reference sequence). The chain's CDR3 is CASRQGLNTEAFF. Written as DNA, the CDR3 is TGTGCCAGCAGACAGGGCCTGAACACTGAAGCTTTCTTT.

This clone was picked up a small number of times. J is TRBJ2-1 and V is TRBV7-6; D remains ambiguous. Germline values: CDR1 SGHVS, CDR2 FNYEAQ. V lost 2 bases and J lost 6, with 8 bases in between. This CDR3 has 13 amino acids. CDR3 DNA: TGTGCCAGCAGCTTAATGTCGCCCAATGAGCAGTTCTTC. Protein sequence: CASSLMSPNEQFF.

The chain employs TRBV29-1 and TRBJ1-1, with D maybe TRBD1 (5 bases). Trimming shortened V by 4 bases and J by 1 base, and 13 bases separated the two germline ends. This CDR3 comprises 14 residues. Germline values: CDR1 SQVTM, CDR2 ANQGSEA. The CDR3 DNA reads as TGCAGCGTTGCCTTACAGGCGCCGAACACTGAAGCTTTCTTT. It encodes CSVALQAPNTEAFF. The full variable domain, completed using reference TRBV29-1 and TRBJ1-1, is SAVISQKPSRDICQRGTSLTIQCQVDSQVTMMFWYRQQPGQSLTLIATANQGSEATYESGFVIDKFPISRPNLTFSTLTVSNMSPEDSSIYLCSVALQAPNTEAFFGQGTRLTVV.

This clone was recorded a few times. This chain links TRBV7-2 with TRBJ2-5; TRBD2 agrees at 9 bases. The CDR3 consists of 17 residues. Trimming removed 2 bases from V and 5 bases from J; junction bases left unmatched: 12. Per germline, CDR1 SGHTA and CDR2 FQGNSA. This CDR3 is CASSLNERGVILETQYF. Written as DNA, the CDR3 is TGTGCCAGCAGCTTAAATGAGCGGGGGGTTATCTTGGAGACCCAGTACTTC.

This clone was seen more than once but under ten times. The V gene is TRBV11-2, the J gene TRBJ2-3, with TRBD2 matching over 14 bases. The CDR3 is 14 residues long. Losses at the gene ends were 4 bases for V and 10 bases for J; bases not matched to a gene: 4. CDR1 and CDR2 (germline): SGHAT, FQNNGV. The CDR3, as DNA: TGTGCCAGCAGCTCGGGACTAGCGGGAGTGGCGCAGTATTTT. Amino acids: CASSSGLAGVAQYF.

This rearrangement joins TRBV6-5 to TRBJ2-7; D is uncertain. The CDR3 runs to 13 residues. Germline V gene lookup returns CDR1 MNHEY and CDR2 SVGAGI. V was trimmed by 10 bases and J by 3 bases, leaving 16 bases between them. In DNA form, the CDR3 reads TGTGCCACCTCACCCTTAGGGAACTACGAGCAGTACTTC. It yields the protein CATSPLGNYEQYF.

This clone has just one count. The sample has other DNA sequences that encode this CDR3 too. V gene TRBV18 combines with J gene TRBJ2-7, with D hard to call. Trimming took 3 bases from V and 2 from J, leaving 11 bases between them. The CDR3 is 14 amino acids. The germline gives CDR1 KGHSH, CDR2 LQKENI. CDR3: CASSPPGRPYEQYF. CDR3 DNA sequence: TGTGCCAGCTCACCTCCGGGCAGACCCTACGAGCAGTACTTC.

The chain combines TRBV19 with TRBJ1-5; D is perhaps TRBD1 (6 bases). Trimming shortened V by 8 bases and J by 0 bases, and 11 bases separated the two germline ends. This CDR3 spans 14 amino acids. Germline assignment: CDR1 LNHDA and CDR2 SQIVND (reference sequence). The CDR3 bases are TGTGCCAGTGGGAGACAGGATAGCAATCAGCCCCAGCATTTT. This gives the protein CASGRQDSNQPQHF.

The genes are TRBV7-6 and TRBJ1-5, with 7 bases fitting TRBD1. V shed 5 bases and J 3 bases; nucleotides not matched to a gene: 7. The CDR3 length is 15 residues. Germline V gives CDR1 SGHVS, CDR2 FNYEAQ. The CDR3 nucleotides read TGTGCCAGCAGCCAATCGAGGGGGCCCAATCAGCCCCAGCATTTT. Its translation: CASSQSRGPNQPQHF.

CDR3 residues: CASSQETGGVTEAFF. CDR3 DNA: TGTGCCAGCAGCCAAGAGACAGGGGGCGTCACTGAAGCTTTCTTT. This chain connects TRBV4-2 to TRBJ1-1; 10 bases map to TRBD1. The V and J ends lost 0 bases and 4 bases, in that order; junction bases with no gene match: 2. Germline assignment: CDR1 LGHNA and CDR2 YNFKEQ. The CDR3 contains 15 residues.

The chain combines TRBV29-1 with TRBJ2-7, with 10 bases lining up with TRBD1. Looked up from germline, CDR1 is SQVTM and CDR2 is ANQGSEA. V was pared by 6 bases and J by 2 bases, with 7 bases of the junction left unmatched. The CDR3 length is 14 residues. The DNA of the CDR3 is TGCAGCGTCCAGGACAGGGGGGGCGCCTACGAGCAGTACTTC. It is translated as CSVQDRGGAYEQYF.

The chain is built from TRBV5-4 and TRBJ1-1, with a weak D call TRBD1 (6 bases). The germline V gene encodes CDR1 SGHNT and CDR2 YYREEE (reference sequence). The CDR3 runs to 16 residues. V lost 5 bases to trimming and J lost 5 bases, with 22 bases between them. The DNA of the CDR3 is TGTGCCAGCAGATACACCTGGGAGGGGGAGGAAACTGAAGCTTTCTTT. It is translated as CASRYTWEGEETEAFF.

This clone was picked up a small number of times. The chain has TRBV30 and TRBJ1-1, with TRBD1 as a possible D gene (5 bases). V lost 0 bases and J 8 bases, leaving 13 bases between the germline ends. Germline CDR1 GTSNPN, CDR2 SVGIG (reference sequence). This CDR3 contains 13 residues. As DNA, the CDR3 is TGTGCCTGGAGTGTTGGAAGAGACAGAGAAGCTTTCTTT. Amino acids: CAWSVGRDREAFF.